The rows below give T cell receptor beta chains drawn from one sample of a study of T cells after yellow fever vaccination. TCRdb re-called the 5' RACE reads with MiXCR, one entry per CDR3 protein. Of 300,000 or so distinct CDR3 sequences in the sample, approximately 8% were seen once. The sequenced sample was PBMCs, obtained more than 40 days after the first yellow fever vaccination. These receptors were obtained from a young man who received the YFV17D yellow fever vaccine. Both conserved end residues are part of each CDR3. The order of the fields is V gene, D gene, clone size, CDR3 length, J gene, CDR3 DNA, CDR3 protein. The D gene is left open where the match is weak. Where a row states a size, it is once, few, many or the class of an expanded clone; other rows omit it.

V gene: TRBV7-8; D gene: -; clone size: few; CDR3 length: 15; J gene: TRBJ1-1; CDR3 DNA: TGTGCCAGCAGCTTATTTGAAGGAGCGAACACTGAAGCTTTCTTT; CDR3 protein: CASSLFEGANTEAFF
V gene: TRBV27; D gene: TRBD1; clone size: few; CDR3 length: 14; J gene: TRBJ2-1; CDR3 DNA: TGTGCCAGCAGTTGGACAGGGACCTACAATGAGCAGTTCTTC; CDR3 protein: CASSWTGTYNEQFF
V gene: TRBV7-2; D gene: -; clone size: few; CDR3 length: 15; J gene: TRBJ2-5; CDR3 DNA: TGTGCCAGCAGCGCTACTCCCTTGGGCAGGGAGACCCAGTACTTC; CDR3 protein: CASSATPLGRETQYF
V gene: TRBV19; D gene: -; clone size: once; CDR3 length: 13; J gene: TRBJ1-5; CDR3 DNA: TGTGCCAGTAGTGAGGGACCCGGCTCGGCCCAGCATTTT; CDR3 protein: CASSEGPGSAQHF
V gene: TRBV28; D gene: -; clone size: few; CDR3 length: 12; J gene: TRBJ1-1; CDR3 DNA: TGTGCCACAAGGGCGTGGGGCACTGAAGCTTTCTTT; CDR3 protein: CATRAWGTEAFF
V gene: TRBV7-3; D gene: -; clone size: -; CDR3 length: 13; J gene: TRBJ2-5; CDR3 DNA: TGTGCCAGCAGCTTATCGTATTATGGGACCCAGTACTTC; CDR3 protein: CASSLSYYGTQYF
V gene: TRBV4-2; D gene: -; clone size: -; CDR3 length: 15; J gene: TRBJ1-3; CDR3 DNA: TGTGCCAGCAGCCAACAGCTCGGCTCTGGAAACACCATATATTTT; CDR3 protein: CASSQQLGSGNTIYF
V gene: TRBV5-1; D gene: -; clone size: many; CDR3 length: 13; J gene: TRBJ1-1; CDR3 DNA: TGCGCCAGCAGCTTGACAGGGAACACTGAAGCTTTCTTT; CDR3 protein: CASSLTGNTEAFF
V gene: TRBV19; D gene: TRBD1; clone size: -; CDR3 length: 16; J gene: TRBJ1-2; CDR3 DNA: TGTGCCAGCGGACCGTCCCCGGGACAGGGTAATAGCGGCTACACCTTC; CDR3 protein: CASGPSPGQGNSGYTF
V gene: TRBV7-2; D gene: TRBD2; clone size: many; CDR3 length: 14; J gene: TRBJ2-1; CDR3 DNA: TGTGCCAGCAGCAAATTCGGACTAGCCAATGAGCAGTTCTTC; CDR3 protein: CASSKFGLANEQFF